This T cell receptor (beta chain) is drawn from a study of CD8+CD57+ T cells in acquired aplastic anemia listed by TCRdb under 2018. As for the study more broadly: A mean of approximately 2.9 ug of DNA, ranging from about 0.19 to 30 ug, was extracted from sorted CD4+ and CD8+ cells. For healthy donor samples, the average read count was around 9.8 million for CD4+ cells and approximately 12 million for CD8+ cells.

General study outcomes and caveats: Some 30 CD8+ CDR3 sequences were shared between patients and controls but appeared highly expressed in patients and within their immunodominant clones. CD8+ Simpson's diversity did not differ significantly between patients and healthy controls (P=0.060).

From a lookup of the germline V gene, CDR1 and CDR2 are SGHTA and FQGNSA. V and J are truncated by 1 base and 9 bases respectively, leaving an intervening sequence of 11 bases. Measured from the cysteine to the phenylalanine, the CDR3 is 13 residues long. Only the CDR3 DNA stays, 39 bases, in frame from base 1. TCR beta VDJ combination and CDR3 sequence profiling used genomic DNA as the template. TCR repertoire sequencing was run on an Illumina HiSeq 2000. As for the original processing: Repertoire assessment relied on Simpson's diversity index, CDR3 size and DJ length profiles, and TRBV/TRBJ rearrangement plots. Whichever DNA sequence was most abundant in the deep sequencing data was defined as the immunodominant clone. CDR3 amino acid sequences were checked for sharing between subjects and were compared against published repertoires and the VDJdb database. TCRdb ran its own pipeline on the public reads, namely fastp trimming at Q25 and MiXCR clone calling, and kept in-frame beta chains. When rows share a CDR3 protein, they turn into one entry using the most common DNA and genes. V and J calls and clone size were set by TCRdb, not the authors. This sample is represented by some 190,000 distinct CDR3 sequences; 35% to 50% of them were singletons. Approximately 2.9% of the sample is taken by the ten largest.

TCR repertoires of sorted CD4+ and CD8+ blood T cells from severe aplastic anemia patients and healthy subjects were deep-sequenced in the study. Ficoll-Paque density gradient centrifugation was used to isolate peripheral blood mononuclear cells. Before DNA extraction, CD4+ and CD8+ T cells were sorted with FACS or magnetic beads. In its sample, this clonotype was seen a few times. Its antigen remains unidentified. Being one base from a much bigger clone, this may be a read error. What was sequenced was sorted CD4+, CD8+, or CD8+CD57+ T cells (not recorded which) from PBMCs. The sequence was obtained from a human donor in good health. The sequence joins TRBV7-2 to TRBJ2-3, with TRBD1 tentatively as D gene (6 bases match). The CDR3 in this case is CASSLETGRTQYF. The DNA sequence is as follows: TGTGCCAGCAGCTTAGAGACAGGCAGGACGCAGTATTTT.